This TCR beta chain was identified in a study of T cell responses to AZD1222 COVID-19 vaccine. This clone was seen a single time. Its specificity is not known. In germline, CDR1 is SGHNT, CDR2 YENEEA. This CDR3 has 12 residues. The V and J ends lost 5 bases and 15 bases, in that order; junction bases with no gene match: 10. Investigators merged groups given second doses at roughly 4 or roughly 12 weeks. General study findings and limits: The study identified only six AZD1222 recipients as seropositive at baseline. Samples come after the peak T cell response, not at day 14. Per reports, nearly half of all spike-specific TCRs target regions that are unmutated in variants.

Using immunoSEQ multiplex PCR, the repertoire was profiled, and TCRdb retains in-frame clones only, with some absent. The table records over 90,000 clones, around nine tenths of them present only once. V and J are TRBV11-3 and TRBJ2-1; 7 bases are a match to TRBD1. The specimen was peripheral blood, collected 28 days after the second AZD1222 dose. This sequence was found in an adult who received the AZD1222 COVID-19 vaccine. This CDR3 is CASSIQGGEAFF. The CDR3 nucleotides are TGTGCCAGCAGCATCCAAGGGGGCGAAGCGTTCTTC.